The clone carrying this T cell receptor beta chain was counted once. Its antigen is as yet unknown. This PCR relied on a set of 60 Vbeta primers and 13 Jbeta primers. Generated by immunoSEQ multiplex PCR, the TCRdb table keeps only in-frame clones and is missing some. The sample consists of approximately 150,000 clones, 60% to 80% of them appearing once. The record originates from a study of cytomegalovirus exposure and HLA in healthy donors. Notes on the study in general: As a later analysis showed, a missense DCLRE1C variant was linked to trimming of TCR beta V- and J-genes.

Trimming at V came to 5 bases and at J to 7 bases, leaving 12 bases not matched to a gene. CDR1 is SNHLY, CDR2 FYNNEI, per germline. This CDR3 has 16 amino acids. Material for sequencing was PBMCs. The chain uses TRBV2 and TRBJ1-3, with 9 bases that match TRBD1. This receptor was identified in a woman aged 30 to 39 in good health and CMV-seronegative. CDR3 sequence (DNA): TGTGCCAGCAGTACCCATCCGGGACAGGGTGGGAACACCATATATTTT. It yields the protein CASSTHPGQGGNTIYF.